This T cell receptor beta chain was obtained from a study of cytomegalovirus exposure and HLA in healthy donors (dated by TCRdb to 2015 to 2018). Context from the whole study: According to a later analysis, one platform produced both the 120 validation repertoires and the 670 or so repertoires of the first cohort. The aim of the study was to test whether cataloging public T cell receptors could identify signatures of past pathogen exposure. Besides the first cohort of roughly 660 subjects, a separate validation cohort made up of over a hundred different subjects was used. High-throughput TCR immunosequencing, statistical association of individual TCRs with disease status, and machine learning were combined to predict cytomegalovirus infection status.

Donors formed part of the validation cohort, which comprised 120 subjects and was distinct from the first cohort of several hundred subjects. A note on this clone: There is no known antigen for this receptor. The record has no base qualities; no much larger clone is one base away.

Reading the germline V gene gives CDR1 SGHRS and CDR2 YFSETQ. The CDR3 contains 14 residues, cysteine and phenylalanine counted. The kept DNA is CDR3 alone, 42 bases in frame from the first base. The V and J ends are trimmed by 0 bases and 3 bases, leaving 9 bases between them. Overall study results and their limits: The authors suggested that the approach could potentially be extended to other disease states and immunological phenotypes. The study listed 164 TCR beta chains as associated with cytomegalovirus. A later analysis lacked HLA typing for the validation cohort, so it scored co-occurrence in that cohort across all 120 repertoires. Most TCR sequences were observed very rarely across donors, whereas some public TCRs were present in many individuals. Three of the identified cytomegalovirus-associated TCR beta chains were confirmed in vitro to be specific for cytomegalovirus antigens. Of the cluster scores, approximately 94% were above 0 in a later analysis, which found that TCRs clustered in the first cohort also tended to co-occur in the 120 validation repertoires. Cytomegalovirus status was reported to be diagnosed by the classifier with high specificity and sensitivity in both the original and validation cohorts.

The library was made by the immunoSEQ multiplex PCR assay. In the original analysis: To diagnose cytomegalovirus status from the catalog of TCR beta chain sequences, a statistical classification framework was built. TCRdb took this table from immuneACCESS and kept in-frame rearrangements with V and J called. Such tables lack part of the clones; where checked against another copy, unresolved V genes explain under half of the gap, and the rest is unexplained. For V, J and clone size, that table is used; D and trimming come from the DNA. This sample has some 59,000 clones in its table, and roughly 89% of those were observed once. 15% of the sample belongs to the ten largest clones.

The V gene is TRBV5-1 and the J gene is TRBJ1-2; there is no confident call for the D gene. The sample was PBMCs. This receptor was obtained from a woman under 30 in good health and CMV-seronegative. For the CDR3, the sequence is CASSLGGRDYGYTF. The DNA sequence follows: TGCGCCAGCAGCTTGGGAGGGCGCGACTATGGCTACACCTTC. Reference TRBV5-1 and TRBJ1-2 genes cover what lies past the CDR3, so the full variable domain is KAGVTQTPRYLIKTRGQQVTLSCSPISGHRSVSWYQQTPGQGLQFLFEYFSETQRNKGNFPGRFSGRQFSNSRSEMNVSTLELGDSALYLCASSLGGRDYGYTFGSGTRLTVV.